There are many counts of the clone carrying this T cell receptor (beta chain). This CDR3 has 17 amino acids. V was pared by 0 bases and J by 6 bases, with 10 bases of the junction left unmatched. Germline CDR1 and CDR2: SNHLY and FYNNEI. The data stem from a study of Graves' ophthalmopathy and Graves' hyperthyroidism. The TCR beta CDR3 regions underwent amplification from RNA transcripts. First-round RT-PCR used HTBI primers; second-round multiplex PCR followed. In TCRdb, the multiplex PCR reads were re-called with MiXCR into one record per CDR3 protein. The table lists about 400,000 distinct CDR3 sequences, around 17% of them singletons.

The specimen sequenced was peripheral blood. J is TRBJ2-1 and V is TRBV2; 8 bases line up with TRBD2. The source is a woman younger than 30 with Graves' ophthalmopathy. The CDR3 region is CASSEALGLAGPNEQFF. As DNA, the CDR3 is TGTGCCAGCAGTGAAGCGCTGGGGCTAGCGGGCCCCAATGAGCAGTTCTTC.